These 8 T cell receptor beta chains were all obtained from the same sample, sequenced in a study of blood T cell repertoires in COVID-19. This table comes from immunoSEQ multiplex PCR, and its TCRdb copy is limited to in-frame clones, with some not included. The sample yields approximately 250,000 clones, approximately 84% seen once. The sequenced sample was peripheral blood. The receptors come from a man aged 40-55 years with acute or convalescent COVID-19.

This clone was counted ten times or more. This rearrangement joins TRBV27 to TRBJ2-1, with 8 positions matching TRBD1. The V segment lost 5 bases and the J segment 9 bases; nucleotides outside the gene matches: 3. The CDR3 consists of 12 residues. Germline-derived CDR1 and CDR2 are MNHEY and SMNVEV (reference sequence). The CDR3 DNA follows: TGTGCCAGCAGTCCACAGGGGGTTGAGCAGTTCTTC. As protein: CASSPQGVEQFF.

The J gene is TRBJ2-6, the V gene TRBV29-1; 7 nucleotides match TRBD1. Germline assignment: CDR1 SQVTM and CDR2 ANQGSEA. CDR3 length: 16 amino acids. Trimming removed 5 bases from V and 2 bases from J; junction bases left unmatched: 9. CDR3 protein: CSVLTGTRAGANVLTF. The CDR3 DNA sequence: TGCAGCGTTTTGACAGGGACGCGCGCTGGGGCCAACGTCCTGACTTTC.

The chain is built from TRBV16 and TRBJ1-1; D call uncertain. CDR3 size: 13 residues. CDR1 and CDR2 from the germline V gene are KGHSY and FQNENV. The ends were cut back, 4 bases at V and 0 bases at J, with 6 bases in the middle. CDR3 sequence reads: CASSREMNTEAFF. CDR3 sequence (DNA): TGTGCCAGCAGCCGCGAGATGAACACTGAAGCTTTCTTT.

In the case of this clone: At the DNA level, this CDR3 is encoded by other sequences in the same sample as well. V is TRBV6-5 and J is TRBJ1-1, with D maybe TRBD1 (5 bases). Germline CDR1 reads MNHEY; CDR2 reads SVGAGI. CDR3 length: 13 amino acids. Trimming removed 6 bases at V and 3 bases at J, with 11 bases between. CDR3 sequence (DNA): TGTGCCAGCAGAAGAACAGGATACACTGAAGCTTTCTTT. This sequence encodes CASRRTGYTEAFF.

The chain employs TRBV27 and TRBJ2-7, with no clear D. The CDR3 is 13 amino acids. Trimming took off 5 bases at V and 2 bases at J, with 10 bases between the two ends. Germline V gene data show CDR1 as MNHEY and CDR2 as SMNVEV (reference sequence). The CDR3 bases are TGTGCCAGCAGTATTAACACCCCCTACGAGCAGTACTTC. As protein: CASSINTPYEQYF.

The J gene is TRBJ1-3, the V gene TRBV25-1; D gene unclear. The CDR3 sequence is 16 residues long. The V and J ends lost 5 bases and 0 bases respectively, with 14 bases between them. Germline V lookup: CDR1 MGHDK, CDR2 SYGVNS. In DNA form, the CDR3 reads TGTGCCAGCAGTCCCTCAGCGGTTCCCTCTGGAAACACCATATATTTT. Amino acids: CASSPSAVPSGNTIYF.

The rearrangement links TRBV27 to TRBJ2-7; D gene uncertain. V lost 8 bases, J lost 7 bases, and 15 bases lay in between. The CDR3 is 12 amino acids. Germline V CDR1 and CDR2: MNHEY, SMNVEV (reference sequence). This CDR3 reads CASPLGPREQYF. The CDR3 nucleotides read TGTGCCAGCCCCCTTGGTCCCCGGGAGCAGTACTTC.

Details on this clone: An end of the junction differs from the germline gene, which may be a read error. The chain joins TRBV6-5 to TRBJ2-7; maybe TRBD1 (6 bases). CDR1 and CDR2 (germline): MNHEY, SVGAGI. This CDR3 has 15 amino acids. The CDR3 sequence: CASSSSMGHGTQIKF. The CDR3 nucleotides are TGTGCCAGCAGTTCGTCCATGGGACACGGGACGCAGATCAAGTTC.